Listed below are T cell receptor beta chains from one sample, sequenced in a study of CD8+CD57+ T cells in acquired aplastic anemia. TCRdb reprocessed the reads via MiXCR and lists one record per CDR3 protein. Counted here are some 200,000 distinct CDR3 sequences, around half occurring once; the ten biggest clones make up about 1.8%. The sample consisted of sorted CD4+, CD8+, or CD8+CD57+ T cells (not recorded which) from PBMCs. Every receptor here comes from a human donor with aplastic anemia. Each CDR3 is given with its conserved first and last residue. The D gene is left open where the match is weak. Not every row has a clone size; where given, it reads once, few, many or a size class.

D gene	V gene	J gene	clone size	CDR3 DNA	CDR3 protein
NA	TRBV5-1	TRBJ1-2	NA	TGCGCCAGCAGCGGGTTTAGGATGGGAGGCTACACCTTC	CASSGFRMGGYTF
NA	TRBV27	TRBJ2-1	few	TGTGCCAGCAGTTCGGCTTCGTGGGGTGAGCAGTTCTTC	CASSSASWGEQFF
NA	TRBV29-1	TRBJ1-1	NA	TGCAGCGGTACCTCGCAGGGGATCACTGAAGCTTTCTTT	CSGTSQGITEAFF
NA	TRBV12-3/TRBV12-4	TRBJ2-1	NA	TGTGCCAGCAGTGAAAGATTACCTGGCAGCTACAATGAGCAGTTCTTC	CASSERLPGSYNEQFF
NA	TRBV5-4	TRBJ2-2	many	TGTGCCAGCAGCTTGGAGAGTTTCGGGGAGCTGTTTTTT	CASSLESFGELFF
NA	TRBV7-3	TRBJ2-5	NA	TGTGCCAGCAGCTTAAATCCTGACAGCCAGACCCAGTACTTC	CASSLNPDSQTQYF
NA	TRBV11-3	TRBJ2-1	many	TGTGCCAGCAGCTTAAGGGGGGATACTAACAATGAGCAGTTCTTC	CASSLRGDTNNEQFF
NA	TRBV10-3	TRBJ2-7	NA	TGTGCCATCAGTGAGGGTGGGACTCGGGGACCCTACGAGCAGTACTTC	CAISEGGTRGPYEQYF
NA	TRBV7-9	TRBJ2-7	NA	TGTGCCAGCAGCTTAGGGGAACGTTGGCCTTACGAGCAGTACTTC	CASSLGERWPYEQYF
NA	TRBV7-9	TRBJ2-1	many	TGTGCCAGCAGCTTAGAGGCTAAGGGTGAGCAGTTCTTC	CASSLEAKGEQFF
TRBD1	TRBV7-2	TRBJ1-1	few	TGTGCCAGCAGCTTAGGGGACAGTCACACTGAAGCTTTCTTT	CASSLGDSHTEAFF
NA	TRBV20-1	TRBJ1-2	many	TGCAGTGCCCCAATCTCAGGGGATGGCTACACCTTC	CSAPISGDGYTF
NA	TRBV10-3	TRBJ2-7	NA	TGTGCCATCAGTGACGAGACGGGCTCCTACGAGCAGTACTTC	CAISDETGSYEQYF
NA	TRBV5-5	TRBJ2-5	NA	TGTGCCAGCAGCCTCGGACCCCAAGAGACCCAGTACTTC	CASSLGPQETQYF
TRBD1	TRBV5-4	TRBJ2-7	many	TGTGCCAGCAGCCCCAACAGGGGGCTTACCGAGCAGTACTTC	CASSPNRGLTEQYF
NA	TRBV10-3	TRBJ1-2	many	TGTGCCATCACCCTGACGGGCGACTATGGCTACACCTTC	CAITLTGDYGYTF
TRBD2	TRBV20-1	TRBJ2-7	NA	TGCAGTGCTAGTAAGTCTAGCGGGGGTTACGAGCAGTACTTC	CSASKSSGGYEQYF
TRBD1	TRBV2	TRBJ1-2	NA	TGTGCCAGCAGTGACGGGACAGGGCTGAACTATGGCTACACCTTC	CASSDGTGLNYGYTF
TRBD2	TRBV20-1	TRBJ2-5	NA	TGCAGTGCTAGAGATGGTAGCGGGGCCCCAGAGACCCAGTACTTC	CSARDGSGAPETQYF
TRBD2	TRBV20-1	TRBJ2-5	few	TGCAGTGCTCCCAGCGGGGCGGGGACCCAGTACTTC	CSAPSGAGTQYF
NA	TRBV5-4	TRBJ1-1	many	TGTGCCAGCAGCCGGGGCAGGGACACTGAAGCTTTCTTT	CASSRGRDTEAFF
NA	TRBV27	TRBJ1-3	few	TGTGCCAGCAGTATCGGGGGGCCCGGAAACACCATATATTTT	CASSIGGPGNTIYF
TRBD2	TRBV25-1	TRBJ2-1	NA	TGTGCCAGCACCGCCGCAGGACTAGCGGGAAACAATGAGCAGTTCTTC	CASTAAGLAGNNEQFF
TRBD1	TRBV10-3	TRBJ2-3	NA	TGTGCCATCACCGGGACAGGGGGGATCACAGATACGCAGTATTTT	CAITGTGGITDTQYF
TRBD1	TRBV19	TRBJ2-7	NA	TGTGCCAGTAGTCCTCGAACAGGGGGCAAGGACGAGCAGTACTTC	CASSPRTGGKDEQYF
NA	TRBV19	TRBJ1-2	many	TGTGCCAGTAGGACTATGAGCTCAGGGAAGTATGGCTACACCTTC	CASRTMSSGKYGYTF
NA	TRBV12-3/TRBV12-4	TRBJ1-5	NA	TGTGCCAGCAGTTACTCGACCAGCAATCAGCCCCAGCATTTT	CASSYSTSNQPQHF
NA	TRBV7-8	TRBJ2-1	many	TGTGCCAGCAGCTTAGCGGGAGCCTACAATGAGCAGTTCTTC	CASSLAGAYNEQFF
NA	TRBV10-3	TRBJ1-5	many	TGTGCCATCAGTGAGATGATTAGCAATCAGCCCCAGCATTTT	CAISEMISNQPQHF
NA	TRBV19	TRBJ1-2	many	TGTGCCAGTAGTATCATAGGACCTGGGTATGGCTACACCTTC	CASSIIGPGYGYTF
NA	TRBV6-1	TRBJ1-4	few	TGTGCCAGCAGCCGCATGGGGGGCGCAACTAATGAAAAACTGTTTTTT	CASSRMGGATNEKLFF
NA	TRBV4-3	TRBJ2-2	NA	TGCGCCAGCAGCCAAGATACAACCAGCCTCGGGGAGCTGTTTTTT	CASSQDTTSLGELFF
NA	TRBV12-3/TRBV12-4	TRBJ1-5	many	TGTGCCAGCAGTACTCGCAATCAGCCCCAGCATTTT	CASSTRNQPQHF
NA	TRBV18	TRBJ1-1	few	TGTGCCAGCAGGACGCTACGTGAGGGCACTGAAGCTTTCTTT	CASRTLREGTEAFF
NA	TRBV19	TRBJ2-2	NA	TGTGCCAGTAGTAACGGACTATTTACCGGGGAGCTGTTTTTT	CASSNGLFTGELFF
TRBD2	TRBV10-3	TRBJ2-1	NA	TGTGCCATCAGCTTGTGGCTAGCGGACTACAATGAGCAGTTCTTC	CAISLWLADYNEQFF
NA	TRBV18	TRBJ1-6	NA	TGTGCCAGCTCACCAACACGGGAACCCCTCCACTTT	CASSPTREPLHF
TRBD1	TRBV29-1	TRBJ2-7	NA	TGCAGCGCAAGGGGACAGGGCAACTACGAGCAGTACTTC	CSARGQGNYEQYF
NA	TRBV20-1	TRBJ2-2	many	TGCAGTGCTAGATTAAACACCGGGGAGCTGTTTTTT	CSARLNTGELFF
NA	TRBV20-1	TRBJ2-7	NA	TGCAGTGCTAGAGTTTGGGACGGAGCTCACCTCTCCTACGAGCAGTACTTC	CSARVWDGAHLSYEQYF
TRBD2	TRBV20-1	TRBJ2-7	NA	TGCAGTGCCACCGGGGGGGCCTACGAGCAGTACTTC	CSATGGAYEQYF
NA	TRBV7-9	TRBJ1-5	NA	TGTGCCAGCACCCCCCTGAGCAATCAGCCCCAGCATTTT	CASTPLSNQPQHF
TRBD1	TRBV10-3	TRBJ1-3	once	TGTGCCATGATGTCCCGGGACAGGGAGAACACCATATATTTT	CAMMSRDRENTIYF
TRBD2	TRBV14	TRBJ2-5	NA	TGTGCCAGCAGCCAATCGAGGACTAGCGGGGGGGTAGGAGAGACCCAGTACTTC	CASSQSRTSGGVGETQYF
NA	TRBV2	TRBJ1-2	NA	TGTGCCAGCAAGGGACCCAGGGGCTATGGCTACACCTTC	CASKGPRGYGYTF